The 30 T cell receptor beta chains presented below share a single source sample, sequenced in a study of response to subunit inactivated influenza vaccine. MiXCR, run by TCRdb on the RT-PCR reads, gives a single entry per CDR3 protein. The table lists hundreds of thousands of distinct CDR3 sequences, 10% to 15% of them singletons. This specimen consisted of PBMCs from blood, obtained about 40 days after vaccination. The receptors shown here come from a man in his fifties or sixties who received an inactivated influenza vaccine.

This clonotype turned up a few times. The rearrangement joins TRBV12-3 or TRBV12-4 to TRBJ2-7; TRBD1 matches at 10 bases. CDR3 length: 13 residues. Trimming removed 5 bases from V and 5 bases from J; junction bases left unmatched: 3. The CDR3 region is CASSGTGANEQYF. DNA of the CDR3: TGTGCCAGCAGTGGGACAGGGGCCAACGAGCAGTACTTC.

The gene calls are TRBV4-3 and TRBJ2-3; 10 bases are a match to TRBD1. The CDR3 totals 15 residues. Germline CDR1 and CDR2: LGHNA and YSLEER. Trimming removed 5 bases from V and 4 bases from J; junction bases left unmatched: 6. The CDR3 is CASSKEDRGSDTQYF. The CDR3 DNA reads TGCGCCAGCAGCAAGGAGGACAGGGGGTCAGATACGCAGTATTTT.

The chain recombines TRBV6-2 or TRBV6-3 with TRBJ2-5; maybe TRBD1 (5 bases). The V and J ends lost 2 bases and 4 bases respectively, with 14 bases between them. The CDR3 length is 15 residues. The germline V gene encodes CDR1 MNHEY and CDR2 SVGEGT. This CDR3 is CASSYGAATRETQYF. CDR3 bases: TGTGCCAGCAGTTACGGGGCGGCTACCCGAGAGACCCAGTACTTC.

This clonotype was detected only a few times. The genes are TRBV7-2 and TRBJ2-1; 7 nucleotides align to TRBD1. The CDR3 has 13 amino acids. Germline CDR1 is SGHTA and CDR2 is FQGNSA. J lost 12 bases, V lost 6 bases, and 11 bases had no gene match. The DNA for the CDR3 is TGTGCCAGCAGTCACCGGGACAGAGCTGTGCAGTTCTTC. It codes for CASSHRDRAVQFF.

There are a few counts of this clonotype. This chain uses TRBV12-3 or TRBV12-4 with TRBJ1-1, with D uncertain. V was trimmed by 4 bases and J by 4 bases, leaving 10 bases between them. The CDR3 contains 13 residues. In DNA, the CDR3 is TGTGCCAGCAGTTCCATTGAGGGCACTGAAGCTTTCTTT. Protein: CASSSIEGTEAFF.

This clonotype was counted a few times. The V call is TRBV27, the J call TRBJ1-1, with a possible D match to TRBD1 (6 bases). This CDR3 spans 17 amino acids. CDR1 and CDR2 from the germline V gene are MNHEY and SMNVEV (reference sequence). Trimming removed 2 bases from V and 4 bases from J, with 20 bases in between. In DNA, the CDR3 is TGTGCCAGCAGTTTAAGGGCAATACAGGGTCGATCCACTGAAGCTTTCTTT. Encoded protein: CASSLRAIQGRSTEAFF.

CDR3 loop: CATSRGSGRDYGYTF. DNA for the CDR3: TGTGCCACCAGCAGGGGTTCGGGACGGGACTATGGCTACACCTTC. The rearrangement uses TRBV15 and TRBJ1-2; D perhaps matches TRBD1 (5 bases). Trimming stripped 3 bases from V and 3 bases from J, with 14 bases between. Germline values: CDR1 LNHNV, CDR2 YYDKDF (reference sequence). The CDR3 runs 15 residues.

The V call is TRBV20-1, the J call TRBJ2-5; no definite D call. The V end was cut by 6 bases, the J end by 2 bases, with 10 bases between. Germline-derived CDR1 and CDR2 are DFQATT and SNEGSKA (reference sequence). The CDR3 is 12 amino acids. This chain's CDR3 is CSATDLQETQYF. The CDR3 bases are TGCAGTGCCACGGACCTACAAGAGACCCAGTACTTC.

This chain uses TRBV20-1 with TRBJ2-5; either TRBD1 or TRBD2 may fit D (5 bases each). Germline V CDR1 and CDR2: DFQATT, SNEGSKA (reference sequence). This CDR3 is 18 amino acids long. Trimming took off 1 base at V and 0 bases at J, with 21 bases between the two ends. The CDR3 DNA follows: TGCAGTGCTAGAGTGAGCGGAGGTGGCACAGGAGACCAAGAGACCCAGTACTTC. This sequence encodes CSARVSGGGTGDQETQYF.

This sequence joins TRBV7-2 and TRBJ2-5; 9 bases agree with TRBD2. With V trimmed by 2 bases and J by 4 bases, 5 bases remained unmatched. The CDR3 spans 15 residues. CDR1 and CDR2 (germline): SGHTA, FQGNSA. CDR3 sequence: CASSLSGSGGETQYF. Written as DNA, the CDR3 is TGTGCCAGCAGCTTAAGTGGTAGCGGGGGAGAGACCCAGTACTTC.

The V call is TRBV6-2 or TRBV6-3, the J call TRBJ2-1; D unclear. CDR3 length: 13 amino acids. Trimming removed 3 bases at V and 7 bases at J, with 10 bases between. Germline values: CDR1 MNHEY, CDR2 SVGEGT. The CDR3: CASSYMAANEQFF. The DNA for the CDR3 is TGTGCCAGCAGTTATATGGCAGCGAATGAGCAGTTCTTC.

This clonotype was observed at least ten times. This chain uses TRBV7-2 with TRBJ1-3; D is undetermined. This CDR3 has 15 residues. V lost 5 bases and J lost 5, with 16 bases in between. Germline V gives CDR1 SGHTA, CDR2 FQGNSA. CDR3: CASSPSGRARNTIYF. The DNA of the CDR3 is TGTGCCAGCAGCCCATCGGGGAGAGCCAGAAACACCATATATTTT.

The V call is TRBV4-3, the J call TRBJ2-7; 9 bases line up with TRBD1. This CDR3 has 17 amino acids. Germline values: CDR1 LGHNA, CDR2 YSLEER. V lost 1 base, J lost 1 base, and 8 bases stayed unmatched. The CDR3 loop is CASSQGNRGRTSYEQYF. The CDR3 region has the DNA TGCGCCAGCAGCCAAGGAAACAGGGGGCGGACATCCTACGAGCAGTACTTC.

The chain recombines TRBV12-3 or TRBV12-4 with TRBJ2-7; 8 bases fit TRBD1. J gave up 0 bases and V 3 bases, and 7 bases lay outside the gene matches. The CDR3 spans 16 residues. The CDR3 DNA is TGTGCCAGCAGTTTTTCAACCGGGACAGGCTCCTACGAGCAGTACTTC. Amino acids: CASSFSTGTGSYEQYF.

The chain has TRBV28 and TRBJ1-3, with D unresolved. This CDR3 spans 15 amino acids. Trimming removed 7 bases at V and 8 bases at J, with 21 bases between. From germline, CDR1 is MDHEN and CDR2 SYDVKM. CDR3 residues: CASTNARGAVHTIYF. The CDR3 DNA sequence: TGTGCCAGCACCAACGCACGAGGAGCCGTTCACACCATATATTTT.

This clonotype was detected ten times or more. The chain has TRBV3-1 and TRBJ2-2; D gene ambiguous. From germline, CDR1 is LGHDT and CDR2 YNNKEL (reference sequence). The CDR3 is made up of 13 amino acids. V was clipped by 2 bases and J by 6 bases, with 7 bases between them. The CDR3, as DNA: TGTGCCAGCAGCCAATTGAGTTCCGGGGAGCTGTTTTTT. Encoded protein: CASSQLSSGELFF.

This chain links TRBV20-1 with TRBJ1-5, with 9 bases aligning to TRBD1. Germline lookup yields CDR1 DFQATT and CDR2 SNEGSKA (reference sequence). Germline trimming cut 3 bases from V and 3 bases from J; bases unmatched to any gene: 3. The CDR3 covers 14 residues. For the CDR3, the DNA is TGCAGTGCTAGGACAGGGGGAAACAATCAGCCCCAGCATTTT. This translates into CSARTGGNNQPQHF.

This rearrangement joins TRBV5-1 to TRBJ2-4, with unresolved D. The CDR3 extends over 12 amino acids. V shed 4 bases and J shed 6 bases, with 8 bases lying between them. The germline V gene has CDR1 SGHRS and CDR2 YFSETQ. The CDR3 bases are TGCGCCAGCAGCACGGGCAGAAACATTCAGTACTTC. Protein product: CASSTGRNIQYF.

This clonotype was counted a few times. The chain employs TRBV7-2 and TRBJ2-5, with 8 bases that match TRBD2. The junction had 6 bases not matched to a gene; V was cut back by 4 bases and J by 5 bases. The CDR3 is made up of 14 amino acids. The germline V gene has CDR1 SGHTA and CDR2 FQGNSA. The CDR3 spells CASSSELAAETQYF. The CDR3 DNA follows: TGTGCCAGCAGCTCAGAACTAGCGGCGGAGACCCAGTACTTC. Full variable domain (rest looked up from reference TRBV7-2 and TRBJ2-5): GAGVSQSPSNKVTEKGKDVELRCDPISGHTALYWYRQSLGQGLEFLIYFQGNSAPDKSGLPSDRFSAERTGGSVSTLTIQRTQQEDSAVYLCASSSELAAETQYFGPGTRLLVL.

The chain joins TRBV4-2 to TRBJ1-2, with 8 bases fitting TRBD1. V was pared by 0 bases and J by 5 bases, with 8 bases of the junction left unmatched. The CDR3 runs to 16 residues. Germline-derived CDR1 and CDR2 are LGHNA and YNFKEQ. CDR3 in amino acids: CASSQDLRGLDYGYTF. The CDR3 coding sequence is TGTGCCAGCAGCCAAGACCTCAGGGGGCTCGATTATGGCTACACCTTC.

This clonotype was observed a handful of times. This sequence joins TRBV24-1 and TRBJ2-2; D unresolved. The germline V gene has CDR1 KGHDR and CDR2 SFDVKD. V shed 0 bases and J shed 2 bases, with 3 bases lying between them. The CDR3 is 14 amino acids. For the CDR3, the DNA is TGTGCCACCAGTGATTTGAGCAACACCGGGGAGCTGTTTTTT. Translating it yields CATSDLSNTGELFF.

This clonotype came up a few times. The chain uses TRBV7-2 and TRBJ1-3; no clear D gene. Looked up from germline, CDR1 is SGHTA and CDR2 is FQGNSA. Between the trimmed V and J ends, which lost 2 bases and 0 bases, there was a span of 5 bases. The CDR3 is 14 residues long. The CDR3 protein is CASSLRVSGNTIYF. CDR3 DNA sequence: TGTGCCAGCAGCTTAAGAGTCTCTGGAAACACCATATATTTT.

This clonotype occurred a few times. The rearrangement links TRBV20-1 to TRBJ2-1; no definite D call. V shed 4 bases and J shed 3 bases, with 4 bases lying between them. The CDR3 runs to 11 residues. Per germline, CDR1 DFQATT and CDR2 SNEGSKA (reference sequence). The CDR3 coding sequence is TGCAGTGCTAATAACTACAATGAGCAGTTCTTC. The encoded protein is CSANNYNEQFF.

The chain carries TRBV4-1 and TRBJ2-1; 7 nucleotides agree with TRBD2. Germline loops: CDR1 MGHRA, CDR2 YSYEKL. The CDR3 runs 13 residues. The ends lost 0 bases at V and 12 bases at J; junction bases unmatched: 5. The CDR3 sequence is CASSQDSGLSQFF. CDR3 nucleotide sequence: TGCGCCAGCAGCCAAGATTCGGGACTATCGCAGTTCTTC.

This clonotype has just a few counts. This chain joins TRBV12-3 or TRBV12-4 and TRBJ2-7, with 7 bases identical to TRBD2. This CDR3 region has 15 residues. The trim removed 5 bases at V and 3 bases at J, leaving 10 bases unmatched. The CDR3 protein is CASSPNSGGGYEQYF. The DNA for the CDR3 is TGTGCCAGCAGTCCCAACTCGGGCGGGGGCTACGAGCAGTACTTC.

The gene calls are TRBV29-1 and TRBJ2-3; 10 bases align to TRBD2. CDR3 length: 15 amino acids. CDR1 is SQVTM and CDR2 is ANQGSEA in the germline V gene. Unmatched junction bases numbered 5, after V lost 0 bases and J lost 5 bases. The CDR3 DNA follows: TGCAGCGTTGAAGAGGGGGGACTAGCGAAAGATACGCAGTATTTT. Translating it yields CSVEEGGLAKDTQYF.

This clonotype showed up just a few times. For the CDR3, the DNA is TGTGCCAGCAGTCTCATCAGGGGTTTTGAGACCCAGTACTTC. It translates to CASSLIRGFETQYF. The chain recombines TRBV12-3 or TRBV12-4 with TRBJ2-5; TRBD1 might be the D (6 bases). V was clipped by 5 bases and J by 5 bases, with 15 bases between them. The CDR3 is 14 amino acids.

This clonotype was counted only a few times. This sequence joins TRBV20-1 and TRBJ1-2; D is unclear. V gave up 5 bases and J gave up 6 bases, with 10 bases separating them. This CDR3 region has 11 residues. Germline CDR1 and CDR2: DFQATT and SNEGSKA (reference sequence). This CDR3 reads CSASGKDGYTF. The CDR3 DNA reads TGCAGTGCTTCCGGGAAGGATGGCTACACCTTC.

The chain carries TRBV29-1 and TRBJ2-7, with D perhaps TRBD1 or TRBD2 (6 bases each). Germline V CDR1 and CDR2: SQVTM, ANQGSEA. The CDR3 totals 16 residues. V gave up 2 bases and J gave up 1 base, with 18 bases separating them. The CDR3, as DNA: TGCAGCGTTGAACTATACGAGGGGGGAATTTCCTACGAGCAGTACTTC. This gives the protein CSVELYEGGISYEQYF.

This clonotype was found a few times. The gene calls are TRBV13 and TRBJ2-1; perhaps TRBD1 as D (5 bases). CDR1 and CDR2 (germline): PRHDT, FYEKMQ (reference sequence). This CDR3 is 17 amino acids long. V gave up 7 bases and J gave up 7 bases, with 26 bases separating them. The CDR3: CASTPRAGHNYGNEQFF. CDR3 DNA sequence: TGTGCCAGCACCCCCCGGGCAGGACATAATTACGGGAATGAGCAGTTCTTC.